This TCR beta chain was obtained from a study of T-cell reconstitution after alpha-beta-depleted transplantation in children. Unique molecular identifiers were incorporated into the prepared TCRbeta library. Via MiXCR, TCRdb re-called the PCR reads, giving one row per CDR3 protein. The sample lists 40,000 to 55,000 distinct CDR3 sequences, around 5.9% occurring once. The CDR3 extends over 14 amino acids. The ends were cut back, 1 base at V and 1 base at J, with 7 bases in the middle. CDR1 is SGHTA and CDR2 is FQGNSA in the germline V gene. Many counts were recorded for this clonotype. What it recognizes is unknown. Findings and limits, study-wide: Hyperexpanded clones declined; after one year, newly produced T cells mostly supplied diversity.

The source is a female patient between 2 and 15 years old who had a stem cell transplant for aplastic anemia, so the T cells may come from the graft donor. Sequencing was performed on PBMCs, mostly from graft donor cells, taken 60 days after TCRalphabeta/CD19-depleted stem cell transplant. V and J are TRBV7-2 and TRBJ2-5, with D possibly being TRBD1 (5 bases). CDR3 region: CASSLGGPQETQYF. DNA of the CDR3: TGTGCCAGCAGCTTAGGGGGCCCCCAAGAGACCCAGTACTTC.